This entry features one T cell receptor beta chain sequence. Its antigen remains unknown. The junction departs from the called germline gene at one end, perhaps through a read error. The CDR3 totals 8 residues. The germline CDR1 and CDR2 sequences are SEHNR and FQNEAQ (reference sequence). The data derive from a study of CD8 T cells in Susac syndrome. RNA totalling roughly 0.5 to 1 ug underwent reverse transcription with random hexamers. Across 54 Vbeta and 13 Jbeta, TCR beta CDR3 was amplified with immunoSEQ multiplex PCR. TCRdb re-derived calls from the immunoSEQ multiplex PCR reads in MiXCR, one entry per CDR3 protein. The sample has about 180,000 distinct CDR3 sequences, 85% to 95% seen once. Study results and caveats: The TCR sequencing and HLA analysis in the study involved a relatively small number of individuals, as the study acknowledged.

This chain uses TRBV7-9 with TRBJ1-2; the D is unclear. Sequencing was done on a sample of CD8+ T cells from PBMCs. The sequence came from a human donor with multiple sclerosis. The CDR3 protein is CGQDGYTF. CDR3 nucleotides: TGCGGCCAAGATGGCTACACCTTC.